This TCR beta chain was recorded in a study of post-analysis software for immune sequencing data. Study summary: There were relapsing-remitting, secondary progressive and progressive-relapsing multiple sclerosis among the disease courses included.

The CDR3 has 14 residues. With 4 bases clipped from V and 5 bases from J, the junction kept 6 bases outside the gene matches. In germline, CDR1 is SQVTM, CDR2 ANQGSEA. As concerns this clonotype: Its antigen is still unknown.

Each TCR beta cDNA library carried unique molecular identifiers. The source material, roughly 0.9 to 10 million T cells, gave rise to approximately 520,000 cDNA molecules. TCRdb ran MiXCR on the PCR reads and lists one entry per CDR3 protein. The sample lists 250,000 to 300,000 distinct CDR3 sequences; 35% to 40% were seen once. Regarding the study as a whole: A few TRBV segments occurring more often in patients than controls included TRBV5-6, TRBV5-1 and TRBV20-1. Normalized Chao1 diversity in multiple sclerosis patients fell significantly below that of controls. F measure clustering grouped samples strongly by preparation batch.

The chain uses TRBV29-1 and TRBJ2-5, with 11 bases matching TRBD2. Sequenced input: blood. The TCR was taken from a girl aged 5-17 years with multiple sclerosis. The CDR3 sequence: CSVGTSGSIETQYF. The DNA of the CDR3 is TGCAGCGTTGGCACTAGCGGGAGCATTGAGACCCAGTACTTC.